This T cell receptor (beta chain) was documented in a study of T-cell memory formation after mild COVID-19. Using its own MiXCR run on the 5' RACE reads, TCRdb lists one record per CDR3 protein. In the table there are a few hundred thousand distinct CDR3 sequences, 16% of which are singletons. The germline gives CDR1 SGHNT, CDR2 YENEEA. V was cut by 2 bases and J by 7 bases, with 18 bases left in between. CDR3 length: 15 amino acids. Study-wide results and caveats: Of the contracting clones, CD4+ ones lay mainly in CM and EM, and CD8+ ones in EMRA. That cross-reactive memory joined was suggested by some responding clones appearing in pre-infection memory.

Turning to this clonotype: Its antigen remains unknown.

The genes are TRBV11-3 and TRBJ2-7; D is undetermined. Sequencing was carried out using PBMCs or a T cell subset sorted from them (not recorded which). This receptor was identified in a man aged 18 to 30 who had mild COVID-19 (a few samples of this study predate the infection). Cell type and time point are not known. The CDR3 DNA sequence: TGTGCCAGCAGCTTACCCCTGCGACCTGACGGAGAGCAGTACGTC. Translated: CASSLPLRPDGEQYV.